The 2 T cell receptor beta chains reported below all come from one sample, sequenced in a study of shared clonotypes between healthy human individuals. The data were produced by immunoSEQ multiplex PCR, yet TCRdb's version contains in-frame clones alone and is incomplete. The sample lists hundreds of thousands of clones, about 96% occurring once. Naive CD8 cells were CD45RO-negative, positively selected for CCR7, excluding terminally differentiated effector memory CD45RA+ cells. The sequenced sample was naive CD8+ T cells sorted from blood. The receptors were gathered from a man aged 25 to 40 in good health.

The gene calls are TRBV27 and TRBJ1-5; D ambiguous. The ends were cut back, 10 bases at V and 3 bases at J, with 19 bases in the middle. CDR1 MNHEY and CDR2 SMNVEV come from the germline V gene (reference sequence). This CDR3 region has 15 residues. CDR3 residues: CATRTVGLNNQPQHF. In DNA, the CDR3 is TGTGCCACCCGAACCGTGGGCCTGAACAATCAGCCCCAGCATTTT.

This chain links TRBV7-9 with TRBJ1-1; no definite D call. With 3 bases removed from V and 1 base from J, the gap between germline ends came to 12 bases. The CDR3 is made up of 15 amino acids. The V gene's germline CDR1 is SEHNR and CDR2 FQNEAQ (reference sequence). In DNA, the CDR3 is TGTGCCAGCAGCTTCGTCGGACCCCAGAACACTGAAGCTTTCTTT. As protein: CASSFVGPQNTEAFF.